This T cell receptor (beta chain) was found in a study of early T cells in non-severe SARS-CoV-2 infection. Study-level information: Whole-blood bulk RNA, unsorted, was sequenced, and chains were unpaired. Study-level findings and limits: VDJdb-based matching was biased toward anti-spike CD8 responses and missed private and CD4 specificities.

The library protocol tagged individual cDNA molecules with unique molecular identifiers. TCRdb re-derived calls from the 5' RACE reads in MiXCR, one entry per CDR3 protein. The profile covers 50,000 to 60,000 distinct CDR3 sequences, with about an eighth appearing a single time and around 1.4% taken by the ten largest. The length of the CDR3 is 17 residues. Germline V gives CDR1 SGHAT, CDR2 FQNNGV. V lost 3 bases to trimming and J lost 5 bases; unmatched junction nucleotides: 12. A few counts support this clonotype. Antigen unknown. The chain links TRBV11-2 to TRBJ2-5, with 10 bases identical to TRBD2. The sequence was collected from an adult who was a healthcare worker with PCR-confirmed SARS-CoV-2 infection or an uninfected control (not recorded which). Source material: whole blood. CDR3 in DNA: TGTGCCAGCAGCTTTCAGCGGGGGGGCCCGAGCAGGGAGACCCAGTACTTC. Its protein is CASSFQRGGPSRETQYF.